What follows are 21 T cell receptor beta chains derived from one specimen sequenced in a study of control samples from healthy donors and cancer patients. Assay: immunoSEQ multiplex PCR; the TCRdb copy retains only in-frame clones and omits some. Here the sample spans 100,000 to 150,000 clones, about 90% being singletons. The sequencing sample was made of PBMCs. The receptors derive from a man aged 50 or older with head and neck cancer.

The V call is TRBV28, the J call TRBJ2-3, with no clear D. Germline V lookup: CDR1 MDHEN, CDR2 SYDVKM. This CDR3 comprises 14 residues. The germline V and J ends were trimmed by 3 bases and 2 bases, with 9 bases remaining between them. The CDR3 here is CASSFVEITDTQYF. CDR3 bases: TGTGCCAGCAGTTTCGTCGAAATCACAGATACGCAGTATTTT.

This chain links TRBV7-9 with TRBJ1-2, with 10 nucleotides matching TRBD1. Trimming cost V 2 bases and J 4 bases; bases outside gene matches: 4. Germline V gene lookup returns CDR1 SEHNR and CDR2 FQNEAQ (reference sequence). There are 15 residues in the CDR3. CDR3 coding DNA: TGTGCCAGCAGCTTATTGGGACAGGGGATCTATGGCTACACCTTC. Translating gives CASSLLGQGIYGYTF.

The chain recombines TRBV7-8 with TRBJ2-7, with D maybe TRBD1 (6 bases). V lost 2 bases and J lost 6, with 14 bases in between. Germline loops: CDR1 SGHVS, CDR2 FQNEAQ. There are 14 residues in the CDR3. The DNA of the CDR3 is TGTGCCAGCAGCTTAAGATTCGGGACACCCGAGCAGTACTTC. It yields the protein CASSLRFGTPEQYF. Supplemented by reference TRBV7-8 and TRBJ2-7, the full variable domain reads GAGVSQSPRYKVAKRGQDVALRCDPISGHVSLFWYQQALGQGPEFLTYFQNEAQLDKSGLPSDRFFAERPEGSVSTLKIQRTQQEDSAVYLCASSLRFGTPEQYFGPGTRLTVT.

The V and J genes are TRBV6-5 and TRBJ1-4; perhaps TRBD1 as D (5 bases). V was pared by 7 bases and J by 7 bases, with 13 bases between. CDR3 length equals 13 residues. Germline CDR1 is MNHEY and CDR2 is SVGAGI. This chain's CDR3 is CASIAGRAEKLFF. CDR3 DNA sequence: TGTGCCAGCATCGCAGGGCGGGCTGAAAAACTGTTTTTT.

The CDR3 is CASSSGPSSYNEQFF. The CDR3 DNA reads as TGTGCCAGTTCTAGCGGGCCGAGCTCCTACAATGAGCAGTTCTTC. V gene TRBV19 combines with J gene TRBJ2-1; 8 nucleotides line up with TRBD2. Germline CDR1 and CDR2: LNHDA and SQIVND (reference sequence). V shed 8 bases and J 0 bases; nucleotides not matched to a gene: 6. The CDR3 consists of 15 residues.

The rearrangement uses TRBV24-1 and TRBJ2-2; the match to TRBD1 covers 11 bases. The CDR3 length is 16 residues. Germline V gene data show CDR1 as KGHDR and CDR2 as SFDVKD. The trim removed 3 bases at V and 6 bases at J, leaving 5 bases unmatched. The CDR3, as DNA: TGTGCCACCAGTGATCCGGGACAGGGGGTGCCCGGGGAGCTGTTTTTT. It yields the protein CATSDPGQGVPGELFF.

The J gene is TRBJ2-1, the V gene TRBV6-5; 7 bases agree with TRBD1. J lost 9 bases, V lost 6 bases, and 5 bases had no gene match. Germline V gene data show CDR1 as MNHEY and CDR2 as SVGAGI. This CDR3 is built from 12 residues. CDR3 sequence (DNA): TGTGCCAGCAGGGTGAGGGGGCTTGAGCAGTTCTTC. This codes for CASRVRGLEQFF.

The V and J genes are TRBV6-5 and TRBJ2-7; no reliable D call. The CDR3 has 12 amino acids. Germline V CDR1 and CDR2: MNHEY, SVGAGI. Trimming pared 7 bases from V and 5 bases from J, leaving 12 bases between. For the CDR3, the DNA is TGTGCCAGCACCTGGAGTTCCCACGAGCAGTACTTC. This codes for CASTWSSHEQYF.

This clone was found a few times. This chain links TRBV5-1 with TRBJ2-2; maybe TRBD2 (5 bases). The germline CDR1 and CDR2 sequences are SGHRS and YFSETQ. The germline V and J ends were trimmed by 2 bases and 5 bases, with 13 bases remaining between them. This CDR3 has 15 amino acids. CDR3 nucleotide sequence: TGCGCCAGCAGCTTCTACGGGATGGGGACCGGGGAGCTGTTTTTT. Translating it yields CASSFYGMGTGELFF. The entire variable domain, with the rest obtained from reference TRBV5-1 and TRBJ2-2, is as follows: KAGVTQTPRYLIKTRGQQVTLSCSPISGHRSVSWYQQTPGQGLQFLFEYFSETQRNKGNFPGRFSGRQFSNSRSEMNVSTLELGDSALYLCASSFYGMGTGELFFGEGSRLTVL.

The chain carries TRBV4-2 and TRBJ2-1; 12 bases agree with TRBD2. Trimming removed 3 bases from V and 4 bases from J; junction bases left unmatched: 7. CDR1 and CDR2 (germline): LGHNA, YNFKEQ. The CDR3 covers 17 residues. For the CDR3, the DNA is TGTGCCAGCAGCCAGAGACTAGCGGGAGCCAGATACAATGAGCAGTTCTTC. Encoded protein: CASSQRLAGARYNEQFF.

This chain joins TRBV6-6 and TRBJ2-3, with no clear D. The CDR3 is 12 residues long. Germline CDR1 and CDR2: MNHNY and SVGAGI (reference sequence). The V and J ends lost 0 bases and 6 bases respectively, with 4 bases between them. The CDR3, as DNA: TGTGCCAGCAGTTACTCGGTCGATACGCAGTATTTT. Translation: CASSYSVDTQYF.

This chain's CDR3 is CASSDGQALDEQYF. CDR3 nucleotide sequence: TGCGCCAGCAGTGACGGACAGGCCCTGGACGAGCAGTACTTC. This chain links TRBV10-1 with TRBJ2-7, with 7 nucleotides matching TRBD1. This CDR3 comprises 14 residues. Losses at the gene ends were 3 bases for V and 5 bases for J; bases not matched to a gene: 7. Germline V CDR1 and CDR2: WNHNN, SYGVQD (reference sequence).

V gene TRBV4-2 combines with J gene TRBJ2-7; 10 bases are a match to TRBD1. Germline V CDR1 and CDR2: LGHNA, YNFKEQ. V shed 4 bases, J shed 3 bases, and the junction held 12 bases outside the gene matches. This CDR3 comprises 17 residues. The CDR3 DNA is TGTGCCAGCAGCCGCACCATCGGGACAGGGGCCATCTACGAGCAGTACTTC. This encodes CASSRTIGTGAIYEQYF.

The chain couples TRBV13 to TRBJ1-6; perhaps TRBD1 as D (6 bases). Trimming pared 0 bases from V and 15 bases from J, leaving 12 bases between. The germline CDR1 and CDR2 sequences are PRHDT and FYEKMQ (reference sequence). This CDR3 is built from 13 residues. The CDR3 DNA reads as TGTGCCAGCAGCTTAGGTCTAGGACAGCGCCTCCACTTT. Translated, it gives CASSLGLGQRLHF.

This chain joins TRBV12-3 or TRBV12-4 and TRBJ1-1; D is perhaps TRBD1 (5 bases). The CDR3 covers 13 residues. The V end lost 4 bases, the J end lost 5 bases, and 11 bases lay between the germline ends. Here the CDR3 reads CASSSPGRTEAFF. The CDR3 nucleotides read TGTGCCAGCAGTTCCCCAGGGCGGACTGAAGCTTTCTTT.

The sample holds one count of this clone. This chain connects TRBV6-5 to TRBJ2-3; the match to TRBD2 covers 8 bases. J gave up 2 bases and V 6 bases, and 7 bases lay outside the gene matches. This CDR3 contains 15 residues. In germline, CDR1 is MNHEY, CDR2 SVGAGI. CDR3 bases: TGTGCCAGCAGAGTTAGCGGGGATTTCACAGATACGCAGTATTTT. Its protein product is CASRVSGDFTDTQYF.

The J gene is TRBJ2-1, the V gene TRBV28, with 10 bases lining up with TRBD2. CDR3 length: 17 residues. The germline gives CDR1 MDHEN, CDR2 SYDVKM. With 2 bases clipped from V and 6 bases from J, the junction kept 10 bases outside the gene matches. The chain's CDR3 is CASSLTSGTYAPNEQFF. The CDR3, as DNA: TGTGCCAGCAGTTTAACTAGCGGGACTTATGCCCCCAATGAGCAGTTCTTC.

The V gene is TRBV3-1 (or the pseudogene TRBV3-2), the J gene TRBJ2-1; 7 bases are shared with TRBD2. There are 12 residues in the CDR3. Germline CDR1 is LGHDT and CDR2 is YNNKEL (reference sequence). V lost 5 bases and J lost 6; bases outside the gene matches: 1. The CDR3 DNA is TGTGCCAGCAGCTCGGGGGGCAATGAGCAGTTCTTC. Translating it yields CASSSGGNEQFF.

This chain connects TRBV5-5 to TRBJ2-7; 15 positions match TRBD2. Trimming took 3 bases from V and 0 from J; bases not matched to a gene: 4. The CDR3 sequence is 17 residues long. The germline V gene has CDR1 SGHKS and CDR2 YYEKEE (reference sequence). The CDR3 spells CASSSGTSGRISYEQYF. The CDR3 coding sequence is TGTGCCAGCAGCTCCGGGACTAGCGGGAGGATCTCCTACGAGCAGTACTTC.

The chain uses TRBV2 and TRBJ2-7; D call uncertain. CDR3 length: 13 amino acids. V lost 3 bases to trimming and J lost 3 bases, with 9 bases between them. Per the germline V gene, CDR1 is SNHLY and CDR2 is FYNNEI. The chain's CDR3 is CASSEARVYEQYF. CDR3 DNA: TGTGCCAGCAGTGAGGCCCGGGTCTACGAGCAGTACTTC.

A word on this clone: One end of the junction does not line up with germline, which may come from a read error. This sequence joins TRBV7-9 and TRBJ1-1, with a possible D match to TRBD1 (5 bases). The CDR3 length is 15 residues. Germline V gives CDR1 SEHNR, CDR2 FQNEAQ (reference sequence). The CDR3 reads CASSHPRETNPEAFF. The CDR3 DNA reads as TGTGCCAGCAGCCATCCCAGGGAAACGAACCCTGAAGCTTTCTTT.